One and the same sample provided the 10 T cell receptor beta chains below, sequenced in a study of cytomegalovirus exposure and HLA in healthy donors. The repertoire was sequenced with immunoSEQ multiplex PCR; TCRdb's copy has only in-frame clones and lacks some. The sample consists of approximately 64,000 clones, roughly 90% of them appearing once. The specimen was PBMCs. The receptors shown here come from a woman aged 18 to 35 in good health and CMV-seronegative.

In this sample, this clone turned up once. The gene calls are TRBV5-1 and TRBJ2-1, with 10 nucleotides matching TRBD1. CDR3 length: 17 residues. Trimming took 0 bases from V and 5 from J; bases not matched to a gene: 8. The germline V gene encodes CDR1 SGHRS and CDR2 YFSETQ. CDR3 protein: CASSLGLGDRGNNEQFF. In DNA form, the CDR3 reads TGCGCCAGCAGCTTGGGGTTGGGGGACAGGGGCAACAATGAGCAGTTCTTC. The full variable domain, its missing parts supplied by reference TRBV5-1 and TRBJ2-1, is KAGVTQTPRYLIKTRGQQVTLSCSPISGHRSVSWYQQTPGQGLQFLFEYFSETQRNKGNFPGRFSGRQFSNSRSEMNVSTLELGDSALYLCASSLGLGDRGNNEQFFGPGTRLTVL.

The rearrangement uses TRBV19 and TRBJ1-5, with TRBD1 as a possible D gene (6 bases). V was pared by 2 bases and J by 7 bases, with 12 bases between. The length of the CDR3 is 14 residues. The germline gives CDR1 LNHDA, CDR2 SQIVND (reference sequence). CDR3 sequence reads: CASSIRPGDQPQHF. Here the CDR3 DNA reads TGTGCCAGTAGTATAAGGCCAGGGGACCAGCCCCAGCATTTT.

This chain links TRBV19 with TRBJ2-1, with 9 bases that match TRBD2. CDR1 and CDR2 (germline): LNHDA, SQIVND (reference sequence). V dropped 2 bases and J dropped 5; count of bases not matched to a gene: 4. CDR3 size: 15 residues. In DNA, the CDR3 is TGTGCCAGTAGTATAAGTCTAGCGGGGAACAATGAGCAGTTCTTC. Encoded protein: CASSISLAGNNEQFF.

This sequence joins TRBV18 and TRBJ2-5, with 10 bases fitting TRBD2. V trimming: 6 bases; J trimming: 1 base; junction bases outside the gene matches: 8. This CDR3 region has 16 residues. Per germline, CDR1 KGHSH and CDR2 LQKENI. CDR3 coding DNA: TGTGCCAGCTCGAGCGGGGGGGTTAATTTCCAAGAGACCCAGTACTTC. This sequence encodes CASSSGGVNFQETQYF.

J is TRBJ2-1 and V is TRBV9; 9 positions match TRBD2. The CDR3 sequence is 15 residues long. The V and J ends lost 3 bases and 1 base, in that order; junction bases with no gene match: 2. CDR1 SGDLS and CDR2 YYNGEE come from the germline V gene. CDR3 sequence reads: CASSGGLASYNEQFF. DNA for the CDR3: TGTGCCAGCAGCGGAGGACTAGCGTCCTACAATGAGCAGTTCTTC.

The rearrangement joins TRBV7-2 to TRBJ1-4; 8 bases are shared with TRBD1. CDR1 and CDR2 from the germline V gene are SGHTA and FQGNSA. The V segment lost 3 bases and the J segment 7 bases; nucleotides outside the gene matches: 4. The CDR3 totals 14 residues. In nucleotides, the CDR3 is TGTGCCAGCAGCTTTGACAGGGGCGGTGAAAAACTGTTTTTT. This codes for CASSFDRGGEKLFF.

The CDR3 nucleotides are TGTGCCAGCAGCTTAGGCGACAGGGGCTCGGCCCAGTACTTC. Translated, it gives CASSLGDRGSAQYF. The chain combines TRBV7-9 with TRBJ2-5, with 8 bases aligning to TRBD1. The CDR3 runs 14 residues. The trim removed 1 base at V and 9 bases at J, leaving 7 bases unmatched. Germline CDR1 and CDR2: SEHNR and FQNEAQ (reference sequence). The full variable domain, its missing parts supplied by reference TRBV7-9 and TRBJ2-5, is DTGVSQNPRHKITKRGQNVTFRCDPISEHNRLYWYRQTLGQGPEFLTYFQNEAQLEKSRLLSDRFSAERPKGSFSTLEIQRTEQGDSAMYLCASSLGDRGSAQYFGPGTRLLVL.

The chain combines TRBV11-2 with TRBJ1-2; TRBD1 might be the D (6 bases). This CDR3 is built from 13 residues. In germline, CDR1 is SGHAT, CDR2 FQNNGV. V lost 4 bases, J lost 4 bases, and 10 bases lay in between. The CDR3 sequence: CASSSGQFYGYTF. As DNA, the CDR3 is TGTGCCAGCAGCTCAGGACAGTTCTATGGCTACACCTTC.

This clone was observed a few times. The chain is built from TRBV5-4 and TRBJ2-7, with 10 bases fitting TRBD2. CDR3 length equals 19 residues. Per the germline V gene, CDR1 is SGHNT and CDR2 is YYREEE (reference sequence). The ends lost 4 bases at V and 1 base at J; junction bases unmatched: 17. The CDR3 reads CASSLRQGRGLAVSYEQYF. CDR3 nucleotides: TGTGCCAGCAGCCTTCGACAGGGCCGCGGACTAGCGGTGTCCTACGAGCAGTACTTC.

The chain employs TRBV30 and TRBJ2-7; the match to TRBD2 covers 11 bases. CDR3 length: 14 amino acids. The germline V gene has CDR1 GTSNPN and CDR2 SVGIG (reference sequence). Germline trimming cut 4 bases from V and 2 bases from J; bases unmatched to any gene: 4. For the CDR3, the DNA is TGTGCCTGGACCGGGACTAGCGGCCCCTACGAGCAGTACTTC. It yields the protein CAWTGTSGPYEQYF.